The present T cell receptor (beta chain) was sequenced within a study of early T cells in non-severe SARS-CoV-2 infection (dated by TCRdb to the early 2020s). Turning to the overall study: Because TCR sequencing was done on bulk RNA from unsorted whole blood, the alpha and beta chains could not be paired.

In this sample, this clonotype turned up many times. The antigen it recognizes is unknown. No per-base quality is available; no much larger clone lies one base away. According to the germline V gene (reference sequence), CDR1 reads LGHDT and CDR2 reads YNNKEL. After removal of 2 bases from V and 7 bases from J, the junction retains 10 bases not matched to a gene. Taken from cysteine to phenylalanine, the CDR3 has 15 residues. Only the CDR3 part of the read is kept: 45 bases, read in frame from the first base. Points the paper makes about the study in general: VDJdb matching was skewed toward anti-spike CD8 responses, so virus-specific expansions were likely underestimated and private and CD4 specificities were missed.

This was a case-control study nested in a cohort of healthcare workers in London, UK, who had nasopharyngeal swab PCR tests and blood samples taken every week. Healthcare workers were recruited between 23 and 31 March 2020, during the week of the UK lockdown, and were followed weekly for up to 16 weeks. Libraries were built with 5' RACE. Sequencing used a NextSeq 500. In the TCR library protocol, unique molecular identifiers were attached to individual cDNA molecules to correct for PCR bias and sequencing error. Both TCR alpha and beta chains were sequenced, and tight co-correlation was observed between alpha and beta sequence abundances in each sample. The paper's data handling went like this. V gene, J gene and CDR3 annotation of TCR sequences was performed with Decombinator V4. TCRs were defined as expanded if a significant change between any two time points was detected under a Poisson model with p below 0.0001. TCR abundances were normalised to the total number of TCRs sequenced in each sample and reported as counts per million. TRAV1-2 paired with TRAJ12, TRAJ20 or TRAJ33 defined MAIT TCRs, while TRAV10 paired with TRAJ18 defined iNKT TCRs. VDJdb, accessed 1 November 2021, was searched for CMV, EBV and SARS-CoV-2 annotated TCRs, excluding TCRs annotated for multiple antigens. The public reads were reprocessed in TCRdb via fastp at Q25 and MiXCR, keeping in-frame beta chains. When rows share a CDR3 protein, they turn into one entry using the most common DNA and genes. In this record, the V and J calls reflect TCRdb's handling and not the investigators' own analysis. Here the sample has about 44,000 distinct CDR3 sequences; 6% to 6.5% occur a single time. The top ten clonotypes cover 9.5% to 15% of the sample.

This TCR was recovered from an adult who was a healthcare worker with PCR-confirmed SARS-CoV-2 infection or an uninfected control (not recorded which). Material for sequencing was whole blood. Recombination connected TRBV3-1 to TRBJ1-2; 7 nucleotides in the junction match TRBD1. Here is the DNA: TGTGCCAGCAGCCAAAGGACAGGACCAGAGTTTGGCTACACCTTC. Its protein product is CASSQRTGPEFGYTF.